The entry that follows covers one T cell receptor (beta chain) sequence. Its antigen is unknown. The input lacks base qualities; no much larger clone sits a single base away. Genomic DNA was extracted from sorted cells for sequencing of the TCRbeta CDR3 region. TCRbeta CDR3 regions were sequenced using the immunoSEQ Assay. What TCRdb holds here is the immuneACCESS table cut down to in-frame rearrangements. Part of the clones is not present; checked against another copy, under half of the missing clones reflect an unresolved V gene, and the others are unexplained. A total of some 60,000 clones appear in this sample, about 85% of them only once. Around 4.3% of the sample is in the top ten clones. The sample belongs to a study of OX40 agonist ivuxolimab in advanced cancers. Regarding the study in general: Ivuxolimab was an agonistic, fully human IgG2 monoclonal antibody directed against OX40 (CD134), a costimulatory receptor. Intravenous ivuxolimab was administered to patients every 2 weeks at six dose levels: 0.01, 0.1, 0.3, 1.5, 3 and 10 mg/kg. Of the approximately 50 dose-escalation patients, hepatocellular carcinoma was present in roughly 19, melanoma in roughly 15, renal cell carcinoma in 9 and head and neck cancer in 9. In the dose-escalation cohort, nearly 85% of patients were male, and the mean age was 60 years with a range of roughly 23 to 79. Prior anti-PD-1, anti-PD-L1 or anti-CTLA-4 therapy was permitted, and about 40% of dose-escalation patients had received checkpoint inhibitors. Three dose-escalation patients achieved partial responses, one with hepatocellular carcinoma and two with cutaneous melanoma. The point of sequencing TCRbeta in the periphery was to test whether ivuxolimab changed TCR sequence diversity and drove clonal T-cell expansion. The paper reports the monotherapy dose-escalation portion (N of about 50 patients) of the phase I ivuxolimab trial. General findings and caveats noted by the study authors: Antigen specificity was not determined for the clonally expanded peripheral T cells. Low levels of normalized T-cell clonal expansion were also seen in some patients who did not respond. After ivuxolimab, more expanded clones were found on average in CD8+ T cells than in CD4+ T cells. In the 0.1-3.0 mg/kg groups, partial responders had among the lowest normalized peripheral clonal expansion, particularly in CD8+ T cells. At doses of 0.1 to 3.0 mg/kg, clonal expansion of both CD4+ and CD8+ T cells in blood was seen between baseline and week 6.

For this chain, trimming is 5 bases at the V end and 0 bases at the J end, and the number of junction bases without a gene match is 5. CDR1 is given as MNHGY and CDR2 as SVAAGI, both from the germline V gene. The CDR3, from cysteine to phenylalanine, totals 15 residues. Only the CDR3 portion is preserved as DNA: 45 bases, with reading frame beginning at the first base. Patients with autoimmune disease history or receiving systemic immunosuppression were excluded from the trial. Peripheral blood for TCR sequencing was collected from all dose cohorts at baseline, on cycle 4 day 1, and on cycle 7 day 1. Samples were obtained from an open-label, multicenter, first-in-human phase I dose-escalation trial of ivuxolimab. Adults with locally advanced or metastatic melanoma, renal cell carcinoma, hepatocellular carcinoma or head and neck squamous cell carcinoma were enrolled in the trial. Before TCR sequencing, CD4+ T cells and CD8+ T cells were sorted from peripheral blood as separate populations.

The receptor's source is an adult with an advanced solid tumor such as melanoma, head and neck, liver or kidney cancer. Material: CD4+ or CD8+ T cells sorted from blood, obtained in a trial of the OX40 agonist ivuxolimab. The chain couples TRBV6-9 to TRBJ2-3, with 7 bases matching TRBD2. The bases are TGTGCCAGCAGTCGAAAGCGGGGCAGCACAGATACGCAGTATTTT. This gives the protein CASSRKRGSTDTQYF.